This entry features one TCR beta chain sequence. Sample time point: recipient sample about 28 days before transplant, after cytoreduction. These data belong to a study of T cell clonotyping in hematopoietic cell transplantation. CDR3 length: 16 amino acids. From germline, CDR1 is MNHNS and CDR2 SASEGT. V was clipped by 2 bases and J by 4 bases, with 18 bases between them. Clones were read by immunoSEQ multiplex PCR, and TCRdb kept only the in-frame ones, dropping some. The sample has tens of thousands of clones, 70% to 80% seen once. This TCR came from a woman aged 30 to 39 with chronic myeloid leukemia. Some clones in this sample may be carry-over from other donors' samples. Sample: peripheral blood mononuclear cells, taken before stem cell transplant. The chain uses TRBV6-1 and TRBJ2-7, with D possibly being TRBD2 (5 bases). The CDR3 sequence: CASSEPTLRGSYEQYF. CDR3 sequence (DNA): TGTGCCAGCAGTGAACCGACTCTTCGGGGATCTTACGAGCAGTACTTC.